Below, 6 T cell receptor beta chains from the same sample are listed, as sequenced in a study of shared clonotypes between healthy human individuals. Terminally differentiated effector memory CD45RA+ cells were left out of the naive CD8 fraction, which was CD45RO-negative and positively selected for CCR7. The assay was immunoSEQ multiplex PCR, and TCRdb's table has in-frame clones only and misses some. The table has hundreds of thousands of clones, roughly 98% seen once; the top ten hold approximately 0.3%. Sequences were obtained from naive CD8+ T cells sorted from blood. The receptors stem from a man aged 25-45 years in good health.

The V call is TRBV7-9, the J call TRBJ1-5; D gene uncertain. Looked up from germline, CDR1 is SEHNR and CDR2 is FQNEAQ (reference sequence). This CDR3 has 13 residues. Trimming pared 2 bases from V and 6 bases from J, leaving 8 bases between. The CDR3 here is CASSLSDAQPQHF. CDR3 in DNA: TGTGCCAGCAGCTTATCGGACGCTCAGCCCCAGCATTTT.

V is TRBV2 and J is TRBJ2-1, with D possibly TRBD1 on 5 matching bases. V gave up 10 bases and J gave up 3 bases, with 19 bases separating them. The germline gives CDR1 SNHLY, CDR2 FYNNEI. The CDR3 covers 15 residues. The CDR3 sequence is CATLGGAGRYNEQFF. Written as DNA, the CDR3 is TGTGCCACCTTGGGTGGGGCAGGTCGCTACAATGAGCAGTTCTTC.

V usage is TRBV27 and J usage is TRBJ1-1; weak D call: TRBD1 (6 bases). The length of the CDR3 is 16 residues. V was cut by 5 bases and J by 0 bases, with 16 bases left in between. CDR1 is MNHEY, CDR2 SMNVEV, per germline (reference sequence). The CDR3 DNA sequence: TGTGCCAGCAGTCTCTCAGGTGGGGGCGTGAACACTGAAGCTTTCTTT. Translating it yields CASSLSGGGVNTEAFF.

The chain uses TRBV5-1 and TRBJ2-1; no definite D call. The germline gives CDR1 SGHRS, CDR2 YFSETQ. V dropped 4 bases and J dropped 6 bases, with 5 bases sitting between them. There are 11 residues in the CDR3. CDR3: CASSVSNEQFF. The CDR3 bases are TGCGCCAGCAGCGTCTCCAATGAGCAGTTCTTC. The complete variable domain, with remaining parts taken from reference TRBV5-1 and TRBJ2-1, reads KAGVTQTPRYLIKTRGQQVTLSCSPISGHRSVSWYQQTPGQGLQFLFEYFSETQRNKGNFPGRFSGRQFSNSRSEMNVSTLELGDSALYLCASSVSNEQFFGPGTRLTVL.

This clone was detected once. The CDR3 loop is CASSLGTIYYEQYF. CDR3 nucleotides: TGTGCCAGCAGCTTAGGGACTATTTACTACGAGCAGTACTTC. The chain joins TRBV7-2 to TRBJ2-7; D may be TRBD2 (6 bases). The germline V gene encodes CDR1 SGHTA and CDR2 FQGNSA. Trimming took off 1 base at V and 3 bases at J, with 10 bases between the two ends. CDR3 length equals 14 residues.

The J gene is TRBJ1-3, the V gene TRBV9; TRBD1 might be the D (5 bases). The CDR3 spans 17 residues. V was clipped by 4 bases and J by 1 base, with 18 bases between them. In germline, CDR1 is SGDLS, CDR2 YYNGEE. CDR3 bases: TGTGCCAGCAGCCTACCTAAAGTGGGGCCGTCTGGAAACACCATATATTTT. This sequence encodes CASSLPKVGPSGNTIYF.